This T cell receptor (beta chain) was sequenced during a study of blood T cells in healthy people across ages. Study-wide findings and caveats: Among long-lived donors, naive CD4+ cells were more numerous and diversity higher than in aged donors.

This clonotype was observed a handful of times. Its specificity is not known. PCR was performed a second time for roughly 7 to 11 cycles using a sample-barcoded 5' primer and a J-beta primer mix. Sequencing yielded, for each sample, at least 2.5 million paired-end reads carrying CDR3. TCRdb reprocessed the 5' RACE reads via MiXCR and lists one record per CDR3 protein. The sample records approximately 820,000 distinct CDR3 sequences, under 45% being singletons. Trimming took 8 bases from V and 0 from J, leaving 9 bases between them. This CDR3 has 13 amino acids. Germline V CDR1 and CDR2: LNHNV, YYDKDF (reference sequence). In terms of origin and age, donors were healthy Caucasian individuals from Russia aged roughly 6 to 95. Each sample used at least 6 million PBMCs.

Sample: blood. This TCR was recovered from a man aged 60 to 69 in good health. This chain connects TRBV15 to TRBJ2-3; D is possibly TRBD2 (6 bases). The CDR3 nucleotides read TGTGCCACCCGGGGGAGCAGCACAGATACGCAGTATTTT. Translating it yields CATRGSSTDTQYF.